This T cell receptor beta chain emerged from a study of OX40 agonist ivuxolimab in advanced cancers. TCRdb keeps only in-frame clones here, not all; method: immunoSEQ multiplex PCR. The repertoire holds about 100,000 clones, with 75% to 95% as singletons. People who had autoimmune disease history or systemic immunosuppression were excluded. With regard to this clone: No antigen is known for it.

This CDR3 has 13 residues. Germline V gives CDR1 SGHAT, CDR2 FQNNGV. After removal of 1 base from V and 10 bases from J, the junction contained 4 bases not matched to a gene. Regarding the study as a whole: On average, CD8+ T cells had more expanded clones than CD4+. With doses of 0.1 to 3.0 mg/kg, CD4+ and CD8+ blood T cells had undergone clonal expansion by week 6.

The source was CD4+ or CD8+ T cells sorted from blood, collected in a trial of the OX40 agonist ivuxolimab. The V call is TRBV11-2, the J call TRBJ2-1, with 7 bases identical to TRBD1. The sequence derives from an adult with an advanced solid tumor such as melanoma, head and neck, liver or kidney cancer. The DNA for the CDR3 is TGTGCCAGCAGCTTAGCCTTACAGGGGGAGCAGTTCTTC. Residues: CASSLALQGEQFF.